This TCR beta chain was obtained from a study of cytomegalovirus exposure and HLA in healthy donors. Overall study findings and caveats: Analysis was carried out at a later point, and it linked a missense DCLRE1C variant to TCR beta V- and J-gene trimming. Presence/absence analyses took donor sequencing depth as roughly uniform. The majority of CMV-associated TCR beta chains were reported as apparently HLA-restricted in a later analysis.

Trimming pared 4 bases from V and 4 bases from J, leaving 14 bases between. The germline V gene has CDR1 MGHRA and CDR2 YSYEKL. The CDR3 has 15 amino acids. PCR used 60 Vbeta primers and 13 Jbeta primers. TCRdb's table, derived via immunoSEQ multiplex PCR, lists solely in-frame clones and lacks some. There are approximately 170,000 clones in the sample; approximately 77% occur only once, and 1.5% lies in the top ten. Points on this clone: Its antigen is still unknown.

The chain recombines TRBV4-1 with TRBJ1-5; maybe TRBD1 (6 bases). The sequenced material came from PBMCs. This sequence was found in a male donor in good health and CMV-seronegative. In nucleotides, the CDR3 is TGCGCCAGCAGCCCAAACGGACAGCAGAATCAGCCCCAGCATTTT. It encodes CASSPNGQQNQPQHF.